This T cell receptor beta chain was sequenced for a study of tumor-infiltrating lymphocytes in localized non-small cell lung cancer. For the study at large: Resected tumor was paired with non-adjacent uninvolved lung from the same patient.

TCRdb's table, derived via immunoSEQ multiplex PCR, lists solely in-frame clones and lacks some. Of 4,500 to 7,000 clones listed, about four fifths were seen once; the top ten hold roughly 9.3%. The CDR3 runs to 13 residues. Germline V gene sequence: CDR1 ENHRY, CDR2 SYGVKD. With V trimmed by 7 bases and J by 3 bases, 4 bases remained unmatched. The source of this sequence is a human donor with non-small cell lung cancer. Sequencing used lung tumor tissue. V usage is TRBV10-3 and J usage is TRBJ2-3; 7 bases are a match to TRBD1. The CDR3 here is CAIKGAGTDTQYF. CDR3 DNA sequence: TGTGCCATCAAGGGGGCAGGGACAGATACGCAGTATTTT.